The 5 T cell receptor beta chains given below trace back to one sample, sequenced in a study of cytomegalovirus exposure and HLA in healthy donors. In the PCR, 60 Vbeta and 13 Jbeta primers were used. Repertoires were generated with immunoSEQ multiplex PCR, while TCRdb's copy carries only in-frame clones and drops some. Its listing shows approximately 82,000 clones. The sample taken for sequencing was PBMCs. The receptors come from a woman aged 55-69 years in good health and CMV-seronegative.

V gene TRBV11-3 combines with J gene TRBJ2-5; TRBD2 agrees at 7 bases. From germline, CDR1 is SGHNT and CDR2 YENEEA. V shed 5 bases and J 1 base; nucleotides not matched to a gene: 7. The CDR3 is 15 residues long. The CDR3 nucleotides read TGTGCCAGCAGCCCTGCCGGGACTACCCAAGAGACCCAGTACTTC. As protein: CASSPAGTTQETQYF.

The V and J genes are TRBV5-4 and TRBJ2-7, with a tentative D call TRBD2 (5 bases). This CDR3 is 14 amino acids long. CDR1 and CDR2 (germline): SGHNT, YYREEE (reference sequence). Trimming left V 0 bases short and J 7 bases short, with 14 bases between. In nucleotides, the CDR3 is TGTGCCAGCAGCTTGGGGGGAGAGGTCCTAGAGCAGTACTTC. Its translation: CASSLGGEVLEQYF. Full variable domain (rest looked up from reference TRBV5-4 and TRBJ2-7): ETGVTQSPTHLIKTRGQQVTLRCSSQSGHNTVSWYQQALGQGPQFIFQYYREEENGRGNFPPRFSGLQFPNYSSELNVNALELDDSALYLCASSLGGEVLEQYFGPGTRLTVT.

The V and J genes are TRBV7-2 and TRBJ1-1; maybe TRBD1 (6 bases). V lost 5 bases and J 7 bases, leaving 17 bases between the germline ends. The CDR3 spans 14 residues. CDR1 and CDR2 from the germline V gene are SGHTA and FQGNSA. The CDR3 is CASSQDSGQREAFF. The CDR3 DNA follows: TGTGCCAGCAGCCAAGATTCGGGACAACGTGAAGCTTTCTTT.

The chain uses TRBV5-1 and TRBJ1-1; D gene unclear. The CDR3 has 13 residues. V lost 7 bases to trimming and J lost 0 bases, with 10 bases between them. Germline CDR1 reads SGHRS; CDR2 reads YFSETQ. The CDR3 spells CASGQALNTEAFF. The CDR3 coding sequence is TGCGCCAGCGGCCAGGCCCTGAACACTGAAGCTTTCTTT.

The CDR3 here is CASSPILVVTEAFF. The DNA of the CDR3 is TGCGCCAGCAGCCCCATTCTCGTAGTAACTGAAGCTTTCTTT. The V and J genes are TRBV4-1 and TRBJ1-1; the D is unclear. V gave up 4 bases and J gave up 5 bases, with 14 bases separating them. CDR3 length equals 14 residues. From germline, CDR1 is MGHRA and CDR2 YSYEKL.